One and the same sample provided the 30 T cell receptor beta chains below, sequenced in a study of cytomegalovirus exposure and HLA in healthy donors. Primers for the PCR totalled 60 Vbeta and 13 Jbeta. The assay was immunoSEQ multiplex PCR, and TCRdb's table has in-frame clones only and misses some. The sample contains 100,000 or so clones, 84% of which appear only once. The sequencing input was PBMCs. The receptors derive from a woman aged 18-35 years in good health and CMV-seronegative.

The chain employs TRBV19 and TRBJ2-7, with 8 bases identical to TRBD2. CDR1 is LNHDA, CDR2 SQIVND, per germline (reference sequence). The CDR3 is 15 amino acids. With V trimmed by 2 bases and J by 2 bases, 5 bases remained unmatched. The DNA for the CDR3 is TGTGCCAGTAGTATAAACGGACTAGCTCCCTACGAGCAGTACTTC. Protein: CASSINGLAPYEQYF.

The rearrangement joins TRBV5-1 to TRBJ1-6; TRBD1 is a possible D gene (5 bases). Trimming took 0 bases from V and 8 from J, leaving 12 bases between them. Germline V CDR1 and CDR2: SGHRS, YFSETQ. The CDR3 runs to 15 residues. CDR3 sequence (DNA): TGCGCCAGCAGCTTGGCCGGGACTGGAGATTCACCCCTCCACTTT. The encoded protein is CASSLAGTGDSPLHF. Combining the CDR3 with reference TRBV5-1 and TRBJ1-6 gives the whole variable domain KAGVTQTPRYLIKTRGQQVTLSCSPISGHRSVSWYQQTPGQGLQFLFEYFSETQRNKGNFPGRFSGRQFSNSRSEMNVSTLELGDSALYLCASSLAGTGDSPLHFGNGTRLTVT.

V gene TRBV11-2 combines with J gene TRBJ2-1; weak D call: TRBD1 (6 bases). Germline V gene lookup returns CDR1 SGHAT and CDR2 FQNNGV. With 5 bases removed from V and 7 bases from J, the gap between germline ends came to 18 bases. This CDR3 region has 15 residues. CDR3 in amino acids: CASSREFGQWNEQFF. The CDR3 region has the DNA TGTGCCAGCAGCCGCGAATTCGGACAGTGGAATGAGCAGTTCTTC. The full variable domain, rest sourced from reference TRBV11-2 and TRBJ2-1, is EAGVAQSPRYKIIEKRQSVAFWCNPISGHATLYWYQQILGQGPKLLIQFQNNGVVDDSQLPKDRFSAERLKGVDSTLKIQPAKLEDSAVYLCASSREFGQWNEQFFGPGTRLTVL.

The chain couples TRBV7-8 to TRBJ2-7, with 12 bases matching TRBD2. Germline loops: CDR1 SGHVS, CDR2 FQNEAQ. The CDR3 length is 17 residues. The V gene end was trimmed by 2 bases and the J gene end by 3 bases; junction bases not matched to a gene: 8. DNA of the CDR3: TGTGCCAGCAGCTTATTGGGGTCTAGCGGGAGGGTCTACGAGCAGTACTTC. Translated: CASSLLGSSGRVYEQYF.

The chain couples TRBV11-2 to TRBJ2-5, with D possibly being TRBD2 (6 bases). Germline-derived CDR1 and CDR2 are SGHAT and FQNNGV. The CDR3 is made up of 13 amino acids. V was trimmed by 5 bases and J by 5 bases, leaving 12 bases between them. The CDR3 region is CASSPGVVETQYF. The DNA of the CDR3 is TGTGCCAGCAGCCCGGGGGTAGTGGAGACCCAGTACTTC.

The table lists this clone with a count of one. J is TRBJ2-7 and V is TRBV28; 8 nucleotides line up with TRBD2. Germline V gives CDR1 MDHEN, CDR2 SYDVKM. Trimming cost V 4 bases and J 3 bases; bases outside gene matches: 5. The CDR3 runs 14 residues. The CDR3 reads CASSYLAGRYEQYF. CDR3 DNA: TGTGCCAGCAGTTACCTAGCGGGTCGCTACGAGCAGTACTTC.

This clone came up once. The V call is TRBV9, the J call TRBJ2-3; 8 positions agree with TRBD2. This CDR3 has 16 residues. With 3 bases clipped from V and 5 bases from J, the junction kept 11 bases outside the gene matches. The germline CDR1 and CDR2 sequences are SGDLS and YYNGEE. The CDR3 sequence: CASSERAGVDLDTQYF. The CDR3 nucleotides are TGTGCCAGCAGCGAGAGAGCGGGGGTTGATTTAGATACGCAGTATTTT.

V is TRBV6-5 and J is TRBJ2-3, with 11 nucleotides matching TRBD2. This CDR3 comprises 14 residues. With 10 bases clipped from V and 2 bases from J, the junction kept 5 bases outside the gene matches. In germline, CDR1 is MNHEY, CDR2 SVGAGI. The CDR3 loop reads CANPGLADTDTQYF. The CDR3 DNA sequence: TGTGCCAACCCGGGACTAGCGGACACAGATACGCAGTATTTT.

CDR3 in amino acids: CASSWDREVNEQFF. CDR3 nucleotides: TGTGCCAGCAGCTGGGACAGGGAGGTCAATGAGCAGTTCTTC. The chain combines TRBV7-2 with TRBJ2-1, with TRBD1 matching over 9 bases. Germline CDR1 SGHTA, CDR2 FQGNSA. This CDR3 region has 14 residues. Losses at the gene ends were 4 bases for V and 6 bases for J; bases not matched to a gene: 4.

The V call is TRBV28, the J call TRBJ2-7; 9 nucleotides agree with TRBD2. Germline V lookup: CDR1 MDHEN, CDR2 SYDVKM. V was clipped by 6 bases and J by 0 bases; unmatched bases: 15. This CDR3 region has 18 residues. CDR3 bases: TGTGCCAGCAGCCCGCGTGGACTAGCGCTGAGGACCTCCTACGAGCAGTACTTC. It specifies CASSPRGLALRTSYEQYF.

This chain uses TRBV19 with TRBJ1-6, with D unclear. The V end lost 5 bases, the J end lost 6 bases, and 26 bases lay between the germline ends. In germline, CDR1 is LNHDA, CDR2 SQIVND (reference sequence). This CDR3 contains 19 residues. CDR3 DNA sequence: TGTGCCAGTAGTCTTTCTCCGCGGATAGACGAGGGAATTAATTCACCCCTCCACTTT. Encoded protein: CASSLSPRIDEGINSPLHF.

This clone was seen only a few times. The chain links TRBV6-1 to TRBJ1-3; tentative D call: TRBD1 (5 bases). CDR1 is MNHNS and CDR2 is SASEGT in the germline V gene. The CDR3 length is 16 residues. V dropped 3 bases and J dropped 4 bases, with 16 bases sitting between them. The CDR3 DNA is TGTGCCAGCAGTGACCACCTGGAGGGGCCCGGAAACACCATATATTTT. As protein: CASSDHLEGPGNTIYF.

This clone was detected only a few times. This chain uses TRBV5-5 with TRBJ1-4, with TRBD1 identical over 9 bases. V trimming: 4 bases; J trimming: 6 bases; junction bases outside the gene matches: 4. Germline V lookup: CDR1 SGHKS, CDR2 YYEKEE (reference sequence). The CDR3 totals 14 residues. CDR3 nucleotide sequence: TGTGCCAGCAGCCCGACAGGGGGGGATGAAAAACTGTTTTTT. This sequence encodes CASSPTGGDEKLFF.

J is TRBJ1-3 and V is TRBV6-5, with D uncertain. V dropped 8 bases and J dropped 0 bases, with 14 bases sitting between them. The CDR3 is made up of 15 amino acids. Germline V gene lookup returns CDR1 MNHEY and CDR2 SVGAGI. The CDR3, as DNA: TGTGCCAGCTCCCCGGGAGTCAGCTCTGGAAACACCATATATTTT. Amino acids: CASSPGVSSGNTIYF.

The chain couples TRBV11-3 to TRBJ2-2; TRBD2 agrees at 8 bases. The V and J ends lost 0 bases and 3 bases, in that order; junction bases with no gene match: 9. Germline CDR1 and CDR2: SGHNT and YENEEA. This CDR3 spans 18 amino acids. The CDR3 bases are TGTGCCAGCAGCTTAGAGACATGGCCGCGGGGGGACACCGGGGAGCTGTTTTTT. It is translated as CASSLETWPRGDTGELFF.

This chain joins TRBV11-2 and TRBJ2-5, with TRBD1 identical over 8 bases. J was trimmed by 1 base and V by 6 bases; bases with no gene match: 7. Germline CDR1 SGHAT, CDR2 FQNNGV. This CDR3 has 15 residues. Here the CDR3 DNA reads TGTGCCAGCAGGCCGGGACAGGCATCCCAAGAGACCCAGTACTTC. Amino acids: CASRPGQASQETQYF.

This chain uses TRBV29-1 with TRBJ2-2; no reliable D call. V dropped 4 bases and J dropped 6 bases, with 9 bases sitting between them. CDR3 length: 12 amino acids. Germline V lookup: CDR1 SQVTM, CDR2 ANQGSEA. The CDR3 DNA reads as TGCAGCGTTGCAACGGCGGCCGGGGAGCTGTTTTTT. It yields the protein CSVATAAGELFF.

This rearrangement joins TRBV4-1 to TRBJ1-5; possibly TRBD1 for D (5 bases). The germline CDR1 and CDR2 sequences are MGHRA and YSYEKL. This CDR3 is 16 amino acids long. The V and J ends lost 2 bases and 6 bases respectively, with 17 bases between them. Here the CDR3 reads CASSQQGWGDGQPQHF. The CDR3 DNA sequence: TGCGCCAGCAGCCAACAGGGATGGGGGGACGGTCAGCCCCAGCATTTT.

This clone came up a few times. CDR3 residues: CASSLDGTGDYEQYF. The CDR3 DNA reads as TGTGCCAGCAGCTTAGATGGGACAGGGGACTACGAGCAGTACTTC. The rearrangement links TRBV11-2 to TRBJ2-7, with TRBD1 matching 10 bases. J was trimmed by 3 bases and V by 0 bases; bases with no gene match: 2. CDR1 SGHAT and CDR2 FQNNGV come from the germline V gene. The CDR3 has 15 residues.

V gene TRBV28 combines with J gene TRBJ1-5, with a weak D call TRBD1 (5 bases). Germline V CDR1 and CDR2: MDHEN, SYDVKM. V was pared by 5 bases and J by 5 bases, with 13 bases between. CDR3 size: 14 residues. The CDR3 loop reads CASSAPGGHQPQHF. CDR3 nucleotide sequence: TGTGCCAGCAGTGCCCCGGGGGGTCATCAGCCCCAGCATTTT. The full variable domain, with the rest looked up from reference TRBV28 and TRBJ1-5, is DVKVTQSSRYLVKRTGEKVFLECVQDMDHENMFWYRQDPGLGLRLIYFSYDVKMKEKGDIPEGYSVSREKKERFSLILESASTNQTSMYLCASSAPGGHQPQHFGDGTRLSIL.

This chain links TRBV7-2 with TRBJ2-5; 7 bases are a match to TRBD1. The V and J ends lost 5 bases and 9 bases, in that order; junction bases with no gene match: 9. The CDR3 extends over 13 amino acids. Germline-derived CDR1 and CDR2 are SGHTA and FQGNSA. Written as DNA, the CDR3 is TGTGCCAGCAGCATAGGGAAGGGGGCATCCCAGTACTTC. Its translation is CASSIGKGASQYF.

The gene calls are TRBV7-6 and TRBJ2-5; 8 bases match TRBD1. The trim removed 1 base at V and 1 base at J, leaving 11 bases unmatched. This CDR3 has 18 amino acids. From germline, CDR1 is SGHVS and CDR2 FNYEAQ. DNA for the CDR3: TGTGCCAGCAGCTTAGTCTGGCCCGGAGGGACAGGCCAAGAGACCCAGTACTTC. This translates into CASSLVWPGGTGQETQYF.

The V and J genes are TRBV5-6 and TRBJ2-7; D may be TRBD1 (6 bases). Germline CDR1 reads SGHDT; CDR2 reads YYEEEE. The ends were cut back, 6 bases at V and 2 bases at J, with 15 bases in the middle. The CDR3 length is 14 residues. CDR3 bases: TGTGCCAGCAACCCAGTGGGGGCGGCCTACGAGCAGTACTTC. Amino acid sequence: CASNPVGAAYEQYF.

The rearrangement links TRBV4-3 to TRBJ2-2, with 13 positions matching TRBD2. CDR1 is LGHNA, CDR2 YSLEER, per germline. The CDR3 has 17 residues. The trim removed 0 bases at V and 5 bases at J, leaving 3 bases unmatched. The CDR3 bases are TGCGCCAGCAGCCAAGATACTAGCGGGAGGGAAACCGGGGAGCTGTTTTTT. It is translated as CASSQDTSGRETGELFF.

The chain joins TRBV19 to TRBJ1-1; maybe TRBD1 (5 bases). V was shortened by 5 bases and J by 6 bases, with 22 bases between the two germline ends. In germline, CDR1 is LNHDA, CDR2 SQIVND (reference sequence). The CDR3 consists of 16 residues. This CDR3 reads CASSRFSIGGGSEAFF. The CDR3 region has the DNA TGTGCCAGTAGTCGATTCTCGATAGGCGGGGGGTCTGAAGCTTTCTTT.

The genes are TRBV7-2 and TRBJ1-4; 8 bases fit TRBD1. With V trimmed by 2 bases and J by 5 bases, 7 bases remained unmatched. CDR3 length: 16 residues. From germline, CDR1 is SGHTA and CDR2 FQGNSA. CDR3 sequence: CASSLNSRTGNEKLFF. DNA of the CDR3: TGTGCCAGCAGCTTAAATAGTCGGACAGGGAATGAAAAACTGTTTTTT. Full variable domain (outside the CDR3, taken from reference TRBV7-2 and TRBJ1-4): GAGVSQSPSNKVTEKGKDVELRCDPISGHTALYWYRQSLGQGLEFLIYFQGNSAPDKSGLPSDRFSAERTGGSVSTLTIQRTQQEDSAVYLCASSLNSRTGNEKLFFGSGTQLSVL.

The rearrangement joins TRBV13 to TRBJ1-1, with 8 bases matching TRBD1. In germline, CDR1 is PRHDT, CDR2 FYEKMQ (reference sequence). This CDR3 is built from 13 residues. J lost 7 bases, V lost 6 bases, and 7 bases had no gene match. DNA of the CDR3: TGTGCCAGCAGTACACAGGGGGGGATTGAAGCTTTCTTT. Translation gives CASSTQGGIEAFF.

The chain links TRBV6-1 to TRBJ2-3; TRBD2 matches 8 bases. This CDR3 is 14 amino acids long. V gave up 6 bases and J gave up 1 base; unmatched junction bases: 3. Germline V CDR1 and CDR2: MNHNS, SASEGT. CDR3 in amino acids: CASRTRGGTDTQYF. The CDR3 bases are TGTGCCAGCAGGACGCGGGGGGGCACAGATACGCAGTATTTT.

V is TRBV9 and J is TRBJ2-2; D gene unclear. This CDR3 is built from 13 residues. Germline-derived CDR1 and CDR2 are SGDLS and YYNGEE. The V and J ends lost 2 bases and 4 bases respectively, with 6 bases between them. The CDR3 nucleotides read TGTGCCAGCAGCGTGGGCCTCACCGGGGAGCTGTTTTTT. This gives the protein CASSVGLTGELFF.

This chain links TRBV28 with TRBJ2-7; the match to TRBD1 covers 12 bases. Germline V gene sequence: CDR1 MDHEN, CDR2 SYDVKM. CDR3 length: 14 amino acids. V trimming: 4 bases; J trimming: 6 bases; junction bases outside the gene matches: 4. The CDR3 DNA reads TGTGCCAGCAGTTGGGACAGGGGGCTTCGCGAGCAGTACTTC. It translates to CASSWDRGLREQYF.